Below are 30 T cell receptor beta chains sequenced from a single sample in a study of T-cell reconstitution after alpha-beta-depleted transplantation in children (dated by TCRdb to the mid-2010s). Receptors were amplified or captured by PCR. Data came from an Illumina HiSeq 2500. To normalize quantification of the TCRbeta repertoire, the TCR libraries were built with molecular barcoding that relied on unique molecular identifiers. The public sequencing data were trimmed at Q25 with fastp and processed into clonotypes with MiXCR by TCRdb, which kept only in-frame beta chains. Every CDR3 protein is listed once, alongside the most common genes and DNA of its rows. The sample has 130,000 or so distinct CDR3 sequences on record, about a tenth of them singletons. The ten biggest clones cover 20% to 30% of the sample. Explained via the paper, the treatment or condition label denotes: allogeneic hematopoietic cell transplantation with graft depleted of TCRalphabeta T cells and CD19 B cells.

Sample: PBMCs, mostly from graft donor cells, taken 180 days after TCRalphabeta/CD19-depleted stem cell transplant. The origin of the receptors is a girl in the first two years of life who had a stem cell transplant for combined immunodeficiency, so the T cells may come from the graft donor.

The chain carries TRBV12-2 and TRBJ2-3. TRBV12-2 is a pseudogene locus. This CDR3 contains 15 residues. In DNA form, the CDR3 reads TGTGCAAGTCGCTTATCCCAAGGTAGCACAGATACGCAGTATTTT. Encoded protein: CASRLSQGSTDTQYF.

The chain has TRBV11-2 and TRBJ1-2; D may be TRBD1 (6 bases). This CDR3 has 19 residues. CDR1 SGHAT and CDR2 FQNNGV come from the germline V gene. V was clipped by 1 base and J by 4 bases, with 25 bases between them. CDR3 DNA: TGTGCCAGCAGCTTAGTGGCCCGGGCGGCGGGAGGGACATTCTATGGCTACACCTTC. This gives the protein CASSLVARAAGGTFYGYTF.

This clonotype was seen only a few times. The chain links TRBV29-1 to TRBJ2-2; a possible D gene is TRBD1 (6 bases). The V gene's germline CDR1 is SQVTM and CDR2 ANQGSEA. The CDR3 spans 15 residues. V shed 7 bases and J shed 3 bases, with 18 bases lying between them. CDR3: CSATRGNKDTGELFF. In DNA, the CDR3 is TGCAGCGCAACCAGGGGAAATAAGGACACCGGGGAGCTGTTTTTT.

In this sample, this clonotype turned up a few times. The chain links TRBV3-1 to TRBJ2-3; 8 bases are shared with TRBD2. The CDR3 covers 18 residues. The germline CDR1 and CDR2 sequences are LGHDT and YNNKEL (reference sequence). V shed 0 bases and J 2 bases; nucleotides not matched to a gene: 10. This CDR3 is CASSQDLGAGVVTDTQYF. The CDR3 coding sequence is TGTGCCAGCAGCCAAGATTTAGGAGCGGGGGTCGTCACAGATACGCAGTATTTT.

This clonotype has just a few counts. V usage is TRBV14 and J usage is TRBJ2-3; D call uncertain. CDR3 length: 15 amino acids. Between the trimmed V and J ends, which lost 1 base and 4 bases, there was a span of 12 bases. Germline lookup yields CDR1 SGHDN and CDR2 FVKESK. In DNA, the CDR3 is TGTGCCAGCAGCCAAGGGGCGCGTAGAGCAGATACGCAGTATTTT. Its translation: CASSQGARRADTQYF.

This clonotype was detected only a few times. The chain couples TRBV20-1 to TRBJ2-7; 8 positions agree with TRBD2. The CDR3 sequence is 16 residues long. Germline values: CDR1 DFQATT, CDR2 SNEGSKA (reference sequence). V gave up 0 bases and J gave up 2 bases; unmatched junction bases: 9. The CDR3 region has the DNA TGCAGTGCTAGAGATCGGGGGGGCCCCCCAACCTACGAGCAGTACTTC. Its protein is CSARDRGGPPTYEQYF.

This rearrangement joins TRBV29-1 to TRBJ2-7; no reliable D call. The CDR3 runs 11 residues. Germline CDR1 reads SQVTM; CDR2 reads ANQGSEA. V lost 5 bases and J 6 bases, leaving 11 bases between the germline ends. In DNA form, the CDR3 reads TGCAGCGTTTGGGGTCCTCGCGAGCAGTACTTC. Residues: CSVWGPREQYF.

This clonotype was detected a few times. The gene calls are TRBV12-3 or TRBV12-4 and TRBJ2-7, with D maybe TRBD2 (5 bases). The V and J ends lost 3 bases and 3 bases respectively, with 9 bases between them. This CDR3 is 13 amino acids long. Here the CDR3 reads CASSFSGFYEQYF. The CDR3 DNA is TGTGCCAGCAGTTTCAGCGGTTTCTACGAGCAGTACTTC.

This clonotype was detected many times. The chain joins TRBV15 to TRBJ2-1; 7 bases align to TRBD1. The length of the CDR3 is 16 residues. Germline CDR1 reads LNHNV; CDR2 reads YYDKDF (reference sequence). The V and J ends lost 2 bases and 7 bases, in that order; junction bases with no gene match: 11. The CDR3 DNA reads TGTGCCACCAGCAGAAATCCCACAGGGGTACCTAATGAGCAGTTCTTC. This encodes CATSRNPTGVPNEQFF.

This chain connects TRBV5-1 to TRBJ2-3; 8 bases are a match to TRBD2. The trim removed 6 bases at V and 2 bases at J, leaving 5 bases unmatched. The CDR3 spans 14 residues. Germline V gene data show CDR1 as SGHRS and CDR2 as YFSETQ. CDR3 amino acids: CASKSGGNTDTQYF. The CDR3 coding sequence is TGCGCCAGCAAGAGCGGGGGCAACACAGATACGCAGTATTTT.

The rearrangement joins TRBV28 to TRBJ2-7; 8 bases match TRBD2. CDR3 length equals 14 residues. From germline, CDR1 is MDHEN and CDR2 SYDVKM. The ends lost 4 bases at V and 2 bases at J; junction bases unmatched: 4. The CDR3 loop reads CASSSRGGTYEQYF. DNA for the CDR3: TGTGCCAGCAGTTCTCGGGGGGGAACCTACGAGCAGTACTTC.

This chain connects TRBV5-1 to TRBJ2-2; no firm D call. CDR3 length: 13 residues. The ends were cut back, 6 bases at V and 7 bases at J, with 13 bases in the middle. Per germline, CDR1 SGHRS and CDR2 YFSETQ. The CDR3 DNA reads as TGCGCCAGCAAAACTCACCCGGGCGGGGAGCTGTTTTTT. Protein sequence: CASKTHPGGELFF.

V is TRBV5-1 and J is TRBJ2-1; TRBD2 aligns across 8 bases. The ends lost 3 bases at V and 5 bases at J; junction bases unmatched: 4. Germline-derived CDR1 and CDR2 are SGHRS and YFSETQ. The CDR3 is made up of 14 amino acids. The CDR3 region is CASSSGLVNNEQFF. DNA for the CDR3: TGCGCCAGCAGCTCGGGACTAGTTAACAATGAGCAGTTCTTC.

The table lists this clonotype with many counts. V gene TRBV5-1 combines with J gene TRBJ2-7; D might be TRBD1 (5 bases). V lost 0 bases and J lost 3, with 13 bases in between. This CDR3 comprises 15 residues. Germline V gene lookup returns CDR1 SGHRS and CDR2 YFSETQ. This CDR3 is CASSLGPFDSYEQYF. The CDR3 DNA reads as TGCGCCAGCAGCTTGGGGCCCTTTGACAGCTACGAGCAGTACTTC.

The V gene is TRBV29-1, the J gene TRBJ2-1; D not resolved. The V end lost 1 base, the J end lost 8 bases, and 12 bases lay between the germline ends. Germline CDR1 and CDR2: SQVTM and ANQGSEA. The CDR3 is 13 amino acids. CDR3 in DNA: TGCAGCGTTGAAGGGGGATCCGGCGATGAGCAGTTCTTC. Its protein product is CSVEGGSGDEQFF.

This clonotype appeared a few times. CDR3 in DNA: TGCAGTGGACTAGTTTACAATGAGCAGTTCTTC. Amino acids: CSGLVYNEQFF. The V call is TRBV20-1, the J call TRBJ2-1; D may be TRBD2 (6 bases). The length of the CDR3 is 11 residues. Germline CDR1 DFQATT, CDR2 SNEGSKA (reference sequence). Trimming took 7 bases from V and 4 from J, leaving 8 bases between them.

Concerning this clonotype itself: Because the CDR3 is missing its conserved closing phenylalanine or tryptophan, this is likely a read error. Because the CDR3's place on the DNA is in doubt, the DNA is left out and the CDR3 is given as listed by TCRdb. V gene TRBV7-2 combines with J gene TRBJ2-7; TRBD1 reflects the table's D call only, with no check against the DNA. The CDR3 extends over 10 residues, inclusive of both ends. CDR1 and CDR2 (germline): SGHTA, FQGNSA. The CDR3: CASIMDGPRG.

The V call is TRBV7-2, the J call TRBJ1-1; D possibly corresponds to TRBD1 (5 bases). Trimming left V 5 bases short and J 6 bases short, with 13 bases between. This CDR3 contains 13 residues. The germline CDR1 and CDR2 sequences are SGHTA and FQGNSA. The CDR3, as DNA: TGTGCCAGCAGCCCCCGGGGCTCGGCTGAAGCTTTCTTT. This sequence encodes CASSPRGSAEAFF.

The genes are TRBV11-3 and TRBJ2-7; possibly TRBD1 for D (6 bases). Trimming took off 0 bases at V and 2 bases at J, with 11 bases between the two ends. Germline loops: CDR1 SGHNT, CDR2 YENEEA. This CDR3 has 15 residues. CDR3 protein: CASSLEGSGAYEQYF. The CDR3 coding sequence is TGTGCCAGCAGCTTAGAAGGGTCAGGGGCCTACGAGCAGTACTTC.

The chain joins TRBV12-3 or TRBV12-4 to TRBJ2-7, with D perhaps TRBD1 or TRBD2 (6 bases each). CDR3 length equals 15 residues. Trimming left V 5 bases short and J 4 bases short, with 18 bases between. The chain's CDR3 is CASSDNRVGGYEQYF. DNA for the CDR3: TGTGCCAGCAGTGATAACAGGGTAGGAGGGTACGAGCAGTACTTC.

This clonotype was observed a few times. The rearrangement uses TRBV20-1 and TRBJ2-3, with 8 bases aligning to TRBD2. The germline gives CDR1 DFQATT, CDR2 SNEGSKA (reference sequence). The CDR3 has 11 amino acids. Unmatched junction bases numbered 4, after V lost 0 bases and J lost 14 bases. The CDR3 bases are TGCAGTGCTAGAGATATAGCGGGACGGTATTTT. Protein product: CSARDIAGRYF.

The chain employs TRBV29-1 and TRBJ2-1; TRBD2 aligns across 14 bases. This CDR3 comprises 15 residues. Germline V gene lookup returns CDR1 SQVTM and CDR2 ANQGSEA. V trimming: 6 bases; J trimming: 8 bases; junction bases outside the gene matches: 9. CDR3 bases: TGCAGCGTCGCCGGGACTAGCGGGAGTTTCGATGAGCAGTTCTTC. It encodes CSVAGTSGSFDEQFF.

This clonotype was picked up a small number of times. The chain links TRBV20-1 to TRBJ2-5, with D perhaps matching TRBD1 (5 bases). This CDR3 contains 13 residues. Per germline, CDR1 DFQATT and CDR2 SNEGSKA (reference sequence). V was cut by 5 bases and J by 4 bases, with 14 bases left in between. In nucleotides, the CDR3 is TGCAGTGCTGCCGACAGTGGGCTAGAGACCCAGTACTTC. It codes for CSAADSGLETQYF.

V usage is TRBV5-1 and J usage is TRBJ2-1; 11 positions match TRBD1. Germline CDR1 SGHRS, CDR2 YFSETQ. CDR3 length: 16 residues. The V and J ends lost 3 bases and 3 bases, in that order; junction bases with no gene match: 5. The CDR3 nucleotides are TGCGCCAGCAGCTCGGGACAGGGGGTAGGCTACAATGAGCAGTTCTTC. Translated: CASSSGQGVGYNEQFF. Using reference TRBV5-1 and TRBJ2-1 for the parts outside the CDR3, the full variable domain is KAGVTQTPRYLIKTRGQQVTLSCSPISGHRSVSWYQQTPGQGLQFLFEYFSETQRNKGNFPGRFSGRQFSNSRSEMNVSTLELGDSALYLCASSSGQGVGYNEQFFGPGTRLTVL.

This clonotype was seen a few times. The V call is TRBV12-3 or TRBV12-4, the J call TRBJ2-1; 9 bases are a match to TRBD2. This CDR3 contains 15 residues. Losses at the gene ends were 2 bases for V and 7 bases for J; bases not matched to a gene: 6. The CDR3 loop reads CASSLSLAGFNEQFF. CDR3 coding DNA: TGTGCCAGCAGTTTAAGTCTAGCGGGATTTAATGAGCAGTTCTTC.

The chain carries TRBV5-1 and TRBJ1-6; 11 bases fit TRBD1. The CDR3 is 15 amino acids. Germline CDR1 SGHRS, CDR2 YFSETQ. Trimming took 4 bases from V and 8 from J; bases not matched to a gene: 5. The CDR3 region is CASSPGQGAYSPLHF. In DNA, the CDR3 is TGCGCCAGCAGCCCAGGACAGGGGGCATATTCACCCCTCCACTTT.

This chain uses TRBV7-9 with TRBJ2-7; 8 bases align to TRBD2. CDR1 and CDR2 (germline): SEHNR, FQNEAQ (reference sequence). The CDR3 is 15 residues long. With 2 bases clipped from V and 6 bases from J, the junction kept 9 bases outside the gene matches. For the CDR3, the DNA is TGTGCCAGCAGCTTAATGGGCGCCGGGGGGGCCGAGCAGTACTTC. This translates into CASSLMGAGGAEQYF.

This clonotype was detected only a few times. J is TRBJ2-5 and V is TRBV20-1, with 9 bases aligning to TRBD1. Germline values: CDR1 DFQATT, CDR2 SNEGSKA (reference sequence). V was pared by 2 bases and J by 2 bases, with 6 bases of the junction left unmatched. This CDR3 comprises 15 residues. Written as DNA, the CDR3 is TGCAGTGCTAGACTGGGACAGGGTTGGCAAGAGACCCAGTACTTC. Protein: CSARLGQGWQETQYF.

The chain joins TRBV5-1 to TRBJ2-7; TRBD2 agrees at 9 bases. The CDR3 consists of 17 residues. Trimming cost V 1 base and J 7 bases; bases outside gene matches: 15. The germline gives CDR1 SGHRS, CDR2 YFSETQ. The CDR3 spells CASSLSPGRAGGREQYF. The CDR3 region has the DNA TGCGCCAGCAGCTTGAGTCCCGGGCGAGCGGGGGGTCGTGAGCAGTACTTC.

Only a few counts were recorded for this clonotype. The V call is TRBV5-1, the J call TRBJ2-5, with D perhaps TRBD2 (6 bases). The V and J ends lost 0 bases and 2 bases respectively, with 8 bases between them. The CDR3 sequence is 14 residues long. The V gene's germline CDR1 is SGHRS and CDR2 YFSETQ. CDR3 residues: CASSLEGLQETQYF. In DNA form, the CDR3 reads TGCGCCAGCAGCTTGGAAGGACTACAAGAGACCCAGTACTTC.